The following is a T cell receptor beta chain sequence with its context. What it recognizes is unknown. Sequencing was performed with immunoSEQ multiplex PCR; in TCRdb, only in-frame clones are kept and a portion is missing. The sample holds roughly 100,000 clones; roughly 82% are singletons and the top ten take under 8.5%. The CDR3 totals 16 residues. In germline, CDR1 is LGHNA, CDR2 YNFKEQ. V was pared by 0 bases and J by 0 bases, with 12 bases between. The time point was: blood 4 weeks post-SBRT, at nephrectomy. The treatment denotes: 15 Gy SBRT to primary tumor, nephrectomy 4 weeks later. This entry is derived from a study of radiation and T cells in renal cell carcinoma. General study findings and limits: No pretreatment tumor biopsies were available for baseline clonotypes. From baseline, blood top tumor clonotypes peaked at 2 weeks post-radiation.

The rearrangement links TRBV4-2 to TRBJ2-7; the D is unclear. This sequence originates from a man between 60 and 75 years old with renal cell carcinoma. Sequenced material: blood, taken from a patient whose treatment included radiotherapy and nephrectomy. CDR3 amino acids: CASSQDPPRSSYEQYF. The CDR3 DNA follows: TGTGCCAGCAGCCAAGATCCCCCCCGGAGCTCCTACGAGCAGTACTTC.